This entry features one T cell receptor (beta chain) sequence. It has no known antigen specificity. Its ends do not fully match the called genes, so a read error is possible. The data belong to a study of cytomegalovirus exposure and HLA in healthy donors (dated by TCRdb to 2016 to 2017). With regard to the full study: An earlier analysis of approximately 600 of the donors reported approximately 270 Gb of sequence data and 117 million unique TCR beta sequences from roughly 180 million T cells. Using immunosequencing, the study profiled T cell repertoires from fewer than 850 subjects and related those repertoires to cytomegalovirus serostatus. Of the 398 genotyped donors, 65% to 90% were placed in the genetic ancestry cluster associated with self-reported Caucasian donors. A separate validation cohort of 90 to 150 different subjects was used in addition to the approximately 670-subject first cohort. All discovery cohort repertoires had been generated on a single sequencing platform. Across some 400 genotyped donors of the cohort, an average of roughly 250,000 unique TCR beta nucleotide sequences per donor were sequenced, and 15% to 20% of those sequences were non-productive. A later genetic analysis used genome-wide SNP genotypes for about 55% of the 666 donors, treating that subset as a discovery cohort. To predict cytomegalovirus infection status, the study combined high-throughput TCR immunosequencing, statistical association of individual TCRs with disease status, and machine learning. Roughly 5 DR-DQ haplotypes were handled as single units for association and clustering, since linkage in the cohort was strong. Donor age, sex, ethnicity and CMV serostatus were compiled alongside the repertoire data. An earlier analysis of fewer than 750 of the donors used high-throughput TCR beta sequencing to judge whether each TCR beta V gene segment behaved as functional or pseudogenic. A later analysis re-examined previously published TCR beta repertoires from just over 650 donors and added high-resolution HLA genotyping to investigate patterns of TCR occurrence. Rather than using new phenotypic data, the later analysis identified candidate immune exposures from TCR beta sequences and from how often those sequences occurred across donors. Class I and class II HLA loci were covered by the typing at four-digit resolution. Approximately 300 gigabases of sequencing data and around 90 million unique TCR sequences made up an early release that covered 500 to 650 HLA-typed donors. The study was designed to test whether signatures of past pathogen exposure could be identified by cataloging public T cell receptors. Typing coverage differed by locus: A, B, C, DRB1 and DQB1 were typed in roughly 620-630 donors, DQA1 in 522, DPA1 in some 600, and DPB1 in about 450. Study-wide conclusions, independent of this receptor: Most TCR sequences were seen in very few donors, while some public TCRs were found in many individuals. In a later analysis, HLA-associated TCR beta chains were found to be more clonally expanded and to have lower generation probabilities than equally common non-associated chains. Correlated functional status among segregating V segments might be attributable to linkage disequilibrium, but an unknown experimental factor could not be ruled out. An earlier analysis of approximately 590 of the donors showed that most TCR beta V segments appeared in productive rearrangements either about 90% or about 30% of the time, which broadly matched IMGT annotations. In a later analysis, most CMV-associated TCR beta chains were found to appear HLA-restricted, with HLA associations seemingly driven largely by CMV exposure. Strong co-occurrence of HLA alleles, especially DR and DQ, made assigning TCR associations to individual alleles difficult. A total of roughly 160 TCR beta chains were listed by the study as associated with cytomegalovirus. Specific HLA alleles were associated with 15,000 to 20,000 TCR beta sequences at a false discovery rate of 0.05 in a later analysis. A further reported finding was that TCR beta sequences accurately predicted the HLA-A and HLA-B alleles for most subjects in the first cohort. Cytomegalovirus status was reported to be diagnosed by the classifier with high specificity and sensitivity in both the original and validation cohorts. Because HLA typing was missing for some donors at each locus, association tests included only the typed subset. In a later analysis, the rate of TCR association differed among HLA loci, with DRB1 alleles having the most associated TCRs and HLA-C alleles having the fewest. Compared with the roughly 600-donor mean, donors in an Asian-associated ancestry cluster had fewer N-insertions in productive TCRs, according to a later genetic analysis. According to the authors, the approach could potentially be generalized to other disease states and immunological phenotypes. Immune exposure information for the cohort was limited to CMV serostatus. A later analysis reported that several top co-occurrence clusters appeared linked to parvovirus B19, influenza, CMV and Epstein-Barr virus. V-gene and J-gene trimming of TCR beta chains was associated with a missense DCLRE1C variant in a later genetic analysis, and the association was replicated in an independent cohort. Because the 87-base-pair reads could not distinguish some IMGT-functional V segments, including TRBV6-2 and TRBV6-3, those segments were excluded. The sequencing pipeline was judged likely to have produced a cluster of highly shared sequence variants as a technical artifact. Only TCR beta chains were sequenced in this cohort, and the absence of alpha or paired-chain data limited detectable features. Over 15 rarely observed V segments, including chromosome 9 orphons, were excluded from the earlier analysis of several hundred of the donors because counts were too low. A few of the identified cytomegalovirus-associated TCR beta chains were confirmed in vitro to be specific for cytomegalovirus antigens. Sequencing depth was assumed to be roughly uniform across donors in the presence/absence analyses, though that assumption may not hold.

The cohort was made up of approximately 700 healthy bone marrow donors. At the time of sampling, all cohort members were nominally healthy, though unrecorded immune exposures were likely present. The donor tested CMV seropositive, placing the donor among the approximately 310 seropositive members of the cohort. Every donor gave a peripheral blood sample, and the peripheral blood mononuclear cells from that sample were used for TCR beta sequencing. The Qiagen DNeasy Blood Extraction Kit was used to extract genomic DNA from the blood cell samples. The library was made by the immunoSEQ multiplex PCR assay. For the multiplex PCR, a mixture combining 60 forward primers for TCR Vbeta segments and 13 reverse primers for TCR Jbeta segments was used. The CDR3 region of rearranged TCR beta genes was amplified from genomic DNA with a multiplex PCR assay. The Illumina HiSeq System was used to sequence the amplified TCR beta libraries as 87-base-pair reads. Under the source paper's analysis protocol: A later analysis counted about 80 million unique TCR beta chains across the 650 to 700 repertoires, and roughly 9.9 million of these chains were shared by at least two donors. A nearest-neighbor algorithm error-corrected the raw reads and collapsed the reads into unique sequences, merging closely related sequences to remove PCR and sequencing errors. To assign V, D and J gene segments, CDR3 sequences were aligned to IMGT reference sequences. For a sequence to be retained, at least a six-nucleotide match to both a V gene segment and a J gene segment was required. Rearrangements were called productive when the CDR3 lacked stop codons and stayed in frame with V and J; all others were non-productive. CDR3 was defined by IMGT convention, running from the second conserved V-encoded cysteine to the conserved J-encoded phenylalanine. The earlier analysis of about 620 of the donors excluded sequences that lacked an unambiguous match to a single V gene segment. An earlier analysis of under 750 of the donors called V segments functional above 56.7% productive rearrangements and segregating when the between-donor standard deviation exceeded 5%. To diagnose cytomegalovirus status from the catalog of TCR beta chain sequences, a statistical classification framework was built. A later analysis assigned V and J genes by comparing TCR nucleotide sequences with IMGT/GENE-DB human TR gene sequences. A later analysis assigned CDR3 sequences and most-parsimonious VDJ recombination scenarios with the TCRdist pipeline. In a later analysis, each TCR beta chain was defined by its CDR3 amino acid sequence together with its V-gene family, and reads lacking a unique V-gene family were excluded. To address suspected cross-contamination and a sequencing artifact, a later analysis removed 592 highly shared, low-generation-probability nucleotide sequences. In a later analysis, a clonal expansion index for each public chain was calculated from normalized within-repertoire ranks of inferred template counts. A later analysis computed generation probabilities with a VDJ recombination model fitted to out-of-frame rearrangements, and checked the results against IGoR. A later analysis scored TCR-TCR, TCR-HLA and TCR-CMV co-occurrence with hypergeometric tests, applying a repertoire-size bias correction to TCR pairs. False discovery rates were estimated in a later analysis by permuting HLA or CMV assignments 20 times. In a later analysis, co-occurring TCRs were grouped using DBSCAN, with TCRdist sequence similarity added in when clustering inside HLA-allele-positive subsets. Co-occurrence clustering excluded repertoires with fewer than 30,000 or more than 120,000 public chains, plus five with anomalous nucleotide sharing. This is the immuneACCESS table as TCRdb keeps it, with only in-frame sequences that have V and J called. A part of the clones is gone; compared with another copy, unresolved V genes explain less than half, and the rest is unexplained. Clonal size and the V and J genes are those of that table, whereas D and trimming came from the DNA. For this sample the table gives around 150,000 clones, of which under 70% were detected only once. Together, the top ten hold roughly a tenth of the sample.

From cysteine to phenylalanine, the CDR3 is 16 amino acids long. The CDR3 DNA has 48 bases and is translated from base 1. As encoded in the germline V gene (reference sequence), CDR1 is SEHNR while CDR2 is FQNEAQ. The rearranged chain carries TRBV7-9 and TRBJ2-1; the central 12 bases match TRBD2. The receptor was isolated from a man aged 25 to 45 in good health and CMV-seropositive. Material: PBMCs. The sequenced DNA is TGTTCCAGCAGCCCCCCATGGCTAGCGGGAGGGGGTGGGGTATTCTTC. This is translated as CSSSPPWLAGGGGVFF. Supplemented by the reference TRBV7-9 and TRBJ2-1 proteins around the CDR3, the complete variable domain is DTGVSQNPRHKITKRGQNVTFRCDPISEHNRLYWYRQTLGQGPEFLTYFQNEAQLEKSRLLSDRFSAERPKGSFSTLEIQRTEQGDSAMYLCSSSPPWLAGGGGVFFGPGTRLTVL.